Listed below are T cell receptor beta chains from one sample, sequenced in a study of siplizumab effects on memory and regulatory T cells. Repertoires were generated with immunoSEQ multiplex PCR, while TCRdb's copy carries only in-frame clones and drops some. The sample lists 100,000 to 110,000 clones; around 92% were seen once. Sample: CD4+ T cells sorted from blood. These receptors all come from a human donor in good health. Both conserved end residues are part of each CDR3. The D gene is left open where the match is weak. The size entry is marked missing in some rows and otherwise reads once, few, many or a size class.

- - TRBJ2-7 TRBV5-6 CASSLRGNTYEQYF TGTGCCAGCAGCTTAAGGGGTAATACCTACGAGCAGTACTTC
- few TRBJ2-7 TRBV4-1 CASSQADLMVTYEQYF TGCGCCAGCAGCCAAGCCGACCTGATGGTAACCTACGAGCAGTACTTC
- - TRBJ1-2 TRBV6-6 CASSYSNYGYTF TGTGCCAGCAGTTACTCGAATTATGGCTACACCTTC
TRBD1 - TRBJ2-1 TRBV5-1 CASNWGDREYNEQFF TGCGCCAGCAATTGGGGGGACAGGGAATACAATGAGCAGTTCTTC
TRBD1 - TRBJ1-4 TRBV7-9 CASSSGGSAEKLFF TGTGCCAGCAGCTCAGGGGGCTCGGCTGAAAAACTGTTTTTT
- - TRBJ1-1 TRBV6-5 CASRQDRYNTEAFF TGTGCCAGCAGACAGGACAGATACAACACTGAAGCTTTCTTT
TRBD1 - TRBJ2-5 TRBV11-2 CAGGTGLQETQYF TGTGCCGGGGGGACAGGACTTCAAGAGACCCAGTACTTC
TRBD1 - TRBJ2-7 TRBV7-3 CASSTRQGVEQYF TGTGCCAGCAGCACACGACAGGGGGTCGAGCAGTACTTC
- - TRBJ2-2 TRBV15 CATSRASTGELFF TGTGCCACCAGCAGAGCGAGCACCGGGGAGCTGTTTTTT
TRBD2 few TRBJ2-3 TRBV2 CASSEAWLAGGKDTQYF TGTGCCAGCAGTGAAGCGTGGCTGGCGGGGGGGAAGGATACGCAGTATTTT
- - TRBJ1-1 TRBV18 CASSLQGVNTEAFF TGTGCCAGCTCACTACAGGGCGTTAACACTGAAGCTTTCTTT
- - TRBJ2-2 TRBV11-3 CASSPQRTGELFF TGTGCCAGCAGCCCCCAGCGCACCGGGGAGCTGTTTTTT
TRBD1 - TRBJ2-7 TRBV19 CASSTGQGAYEQYF TGTGCCAGTAGTACCGGACAGGGCGCCTACGAGCAGTACTTC
- - TRBJ1-2 TRBV4-2 CASSPPAAGANYGYTF TGTGCCAGCAGCCCTCCCGCGGCGGGAGCTAACTATGGCTACACCTTC
TRBD1 - TRBJ1-1 TRBV7-8 CASSSQTGPDTEAFF TGTGCCAGCAGTTCACAGACAGGGCCCGACACTGAAGCTTTCTTT
- - TRBJ2-7 TRBV19 CASSAMPGQWGEQYF TGTGCCAGTAGCGCAATGCCGGGACAATGGGGCGAGCAGTACTTC
TRBD1 - TRBJ1-2 TRBV6-5 CASRGQGTNYGYTF TGTGCCAGCAGGGGACAGGGGACTAACTATGGCTACACCTTC
- - TRBJ2-3 TRBV4-1 CASSQDRWGSTDTQYF TGCGCCAGCAGCCAAGATAGGTGGGGGAGCACAGATACGCAGTATTTT
- - TRBJ2-3 TRBV5-4 CASNPKGSTDTQYF TGTGCCAGCAATCCCAAAGGAAGCACAGATACGCAGTATTTT
- - TRBJ1-2 TRBV2 CASTPFDGYTF TGTGCCAGCACCCCCTTCGACGGCTACACCTTC
- - TRBJ1-5 TRBV2 CASSDSAGQPQHF TGTGCCAGCAGTGACTCGGCCGGGCAGCCCCAGCATTTT
TRBD2 - TRBJ2-3 TRBV18 CASSPLADPASTDTQYF TGTGCCAGCTCACCCCTAGCGGACCCAGCTAGCACAGATACGCAGTATTTT
- - TRBJ1-5 TRBV12-5 CASGLVGGVYSNQPQHF TGTGCTAGTGGTTTGGTAGGGGGGGTATATAGCAATCAGCCCCAGCATTTT
- - TRBJ2-2 TRBV2 CASSDVTANTGELFF TGTGCCAGCAGTGACGTAACAGCGAACACCGGGGAGCTGTTTTTT
- - TRBJ1-1 TRBV27 CASIRWGRNPEAFF TGTGCCAGCATCCGATGGGGGAGGAATCCTGAAGCTTTCTTT
TRBD2 - TRBJ2-5 TRBV7-9 CASRKRGPQETQYF TGTGCCAGCAGAAAGCGGGGGCCGCAAGAGACCCAGTACTTC
- - TRBJ1-1 TRBV2 CASSEARDTEAFF TGTGCCAGCAGTGAAGCAAGGGACACTGAAGCTTTCTTT
TRBD1 - TRBJ1-4 TRBV6-5 CASSPHRGTEKLFF TGTGCCAGCAGTCCCCACAGGGGGACTGAAAAACTGTTTTTT
- - TRBJ2-5 TRBV27 CASTAGQGRGQETQYF TGTGCCAGCACCGCCGGGCAGGGACGAGGACAAGAGACCCAGTACTTC
- - TRBJ1-1 TRBV6-5 CATLLRGAPFPEAFF TGTGCCACTCTCCTACGAGGGGCCCCTTTCCCTGAAGCTTTCTTT
- - TRBJ2-5 TRBV7-3 CASSSRTQETQYF TGTGCCAGCAGCTCCAGGACCCAAGAGACCCAGTACTTC
- once TRBJ1-4 TRBV5-6 CASSLQGATNEKLFF TGTGCCAGCAGCTTGCAGGGTGCAACTAATGAAAAACTGTTTTTT
TRBD1 - TRBJ1-3 TRBV19 CASIGQEAFSGNTIYF TGTGCCAGTATCGGACAGGAAGCTTTCTCTGGAAACACCATATATTTT
TRBD1 once TRBJ1-5 TRBV25-1 CASSEGQGNQPQHF TGTGCCAGCAGTGAAGGACAGGGTAATCAGCCCCAGCATTTT
- - TRBJ1-3 TRBV28 CASSSGYSSGNTIYF TGTGCCAGCAGTTCAGGGTACAGCTCTGGAAACACCATATATTTT
- few TRBJ1-5 TRBV5-1 CASTGISGCGSNQPQHF TGCGCCAGCACCGGAATTTCTGGGTGTGGAAGCAATCAGCCCCAGCATTTT
- - TRBJ1-4 TRBV5-4 CASSLGATNEKLFF TGTGCCAGCAGCTTAGGGGCGACTAATGAAAAACTGTTTTTT